This T cell receptor beta chain derives from a study of blood T cell repertoires in COVID-19. Study overall: Italy, Spain and the United States were the sources of the convalescent and acute COVID-19 samples. In each case, the material was cDNA or gDNA derived from T cells, B-cell-depleted T cells, or PBMCs.

As processed by the authors: By means of reference gene primer amplification, nucleated cell counts were estimated. This table comes from immunoSEQ multiplex PCR, and its TCRdb copy is limited to in-frame clones, with some not included. D and trimming come from the DNA, and the V and J calls and clone size come from that table. Of about 140,000 clones detected, approximately 80% appear once; the ten largest clones hold 1.5% to 2%. This CDR3 is built from 16 residues. Germline CDR1 LNHDA, CDR2 SQIVND (reference sequence). Trimming removed 1 base from V and 5 bases from J; junction bases left unmatched: 6.

Material: peripheral blood. This chain connects TRBV19 to TRBJ2-1; the match to TRBD2 covers 9 bases. The source is a human donor in a cohort sampled during active COVID-19. CDR3 nucleotides: TGTGCCAGTAGTATAGGGAGTAGCGGGGGTCACAATGAGCAGTTCTTC. Its protein product is CASSIGSSGGHNEQFF.